This T cell receptor beta chain was recorded in a study of cytomegalovirus exposure and HLA in healthy donors. Study-wide results and limits: Reportedly, cytomegalovirus status was diagnosed with high sensitivity and specificity.

Germline assignment: CDR1 MNHEY and CDR2 SMNVEV (reference sequence). This CDR3 has 12 residues. Trimming stripped 7 bases from V and 3 bases from J, with 6 bases between. A few counts support this clone. What it binds is unknown. The PCR contained 60 Vbeta and 13 Jbeta primers. TCRdb's copy holds only in-frame clones and misses some; the assay was immunoSEQ multiplex PCR. In the table there are 150,000 to 200,000 clones, 77% of which are singletons. The sequence derives from a man younger than 30 in good health and CMV-seronegative. This sequence joins TRBV27 and TRBJ2-2; TRBD1 might be the D (5 bases). Sequencing used PBMCs. The CDR3 is CASIGDTGELFF. The CDR3 DNA sequence: TGTGCCAGCATAGGGGACACCGGGGAGCTGTTTTTT.